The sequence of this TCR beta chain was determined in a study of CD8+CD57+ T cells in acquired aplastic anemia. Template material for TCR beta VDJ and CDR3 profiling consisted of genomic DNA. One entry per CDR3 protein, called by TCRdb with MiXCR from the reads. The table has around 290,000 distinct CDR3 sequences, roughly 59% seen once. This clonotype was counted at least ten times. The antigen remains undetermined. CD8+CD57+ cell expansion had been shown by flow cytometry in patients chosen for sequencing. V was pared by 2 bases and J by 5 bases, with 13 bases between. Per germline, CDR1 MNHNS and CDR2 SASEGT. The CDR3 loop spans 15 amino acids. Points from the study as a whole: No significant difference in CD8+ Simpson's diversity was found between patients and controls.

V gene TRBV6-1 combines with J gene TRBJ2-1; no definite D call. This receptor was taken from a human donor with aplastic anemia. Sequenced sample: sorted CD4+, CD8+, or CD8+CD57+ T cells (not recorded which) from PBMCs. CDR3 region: CASSEYVVRNNEQFF. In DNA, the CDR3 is TGTGCCAGCAGTGAATACGTAGTTCGTAACAATGAGCAGTTCTTC.